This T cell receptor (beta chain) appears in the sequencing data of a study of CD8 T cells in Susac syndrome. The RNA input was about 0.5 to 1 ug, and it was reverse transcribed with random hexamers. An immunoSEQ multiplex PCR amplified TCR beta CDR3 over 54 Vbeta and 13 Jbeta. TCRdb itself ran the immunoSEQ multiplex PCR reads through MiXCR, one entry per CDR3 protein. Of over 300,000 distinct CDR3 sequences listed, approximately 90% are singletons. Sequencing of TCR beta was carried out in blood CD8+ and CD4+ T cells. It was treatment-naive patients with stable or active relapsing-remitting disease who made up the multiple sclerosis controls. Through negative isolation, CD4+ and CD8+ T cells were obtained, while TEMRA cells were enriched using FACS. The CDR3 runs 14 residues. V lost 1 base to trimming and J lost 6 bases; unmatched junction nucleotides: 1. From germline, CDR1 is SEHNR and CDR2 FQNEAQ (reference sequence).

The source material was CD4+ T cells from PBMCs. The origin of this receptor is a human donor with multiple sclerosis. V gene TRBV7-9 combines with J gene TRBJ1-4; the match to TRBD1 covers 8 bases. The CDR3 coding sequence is TGTGCCAGCAGCTTAGGACAGGGGCATGAAAAACTGTTTTTT. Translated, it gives CASSLGQGHEKLFF.